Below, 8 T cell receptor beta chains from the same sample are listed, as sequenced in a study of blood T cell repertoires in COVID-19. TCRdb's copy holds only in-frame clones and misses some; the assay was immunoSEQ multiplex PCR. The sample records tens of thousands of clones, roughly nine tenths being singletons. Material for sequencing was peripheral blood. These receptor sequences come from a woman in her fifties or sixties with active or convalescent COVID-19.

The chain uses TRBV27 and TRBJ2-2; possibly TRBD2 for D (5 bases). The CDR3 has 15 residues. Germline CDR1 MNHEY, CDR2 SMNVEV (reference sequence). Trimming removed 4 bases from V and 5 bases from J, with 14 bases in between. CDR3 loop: CASSYPGVPTGELFF. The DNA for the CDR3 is TGTGCCAGCAGTTACCCCGGGGTTCCTACCGGGGAGCTGTTTTTT.

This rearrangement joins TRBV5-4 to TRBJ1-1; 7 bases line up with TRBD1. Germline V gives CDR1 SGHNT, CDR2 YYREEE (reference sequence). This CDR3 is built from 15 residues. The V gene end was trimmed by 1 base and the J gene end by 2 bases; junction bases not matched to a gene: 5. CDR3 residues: CASSLRTGTNTEAFF. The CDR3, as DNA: TGTGCCAGCAGCTTGAGGACAGGAACTAACACTGAAGCTTTCTTT.

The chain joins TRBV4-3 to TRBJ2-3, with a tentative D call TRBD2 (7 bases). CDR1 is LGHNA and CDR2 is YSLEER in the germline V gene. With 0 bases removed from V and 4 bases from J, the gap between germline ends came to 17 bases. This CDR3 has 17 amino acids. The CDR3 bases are TGCGCCAGCAGCCAAGAATTGCGGGGGCCCAGGTCAGATACGCAGTATTTT. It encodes CASSQELRGPRSDTQYF.

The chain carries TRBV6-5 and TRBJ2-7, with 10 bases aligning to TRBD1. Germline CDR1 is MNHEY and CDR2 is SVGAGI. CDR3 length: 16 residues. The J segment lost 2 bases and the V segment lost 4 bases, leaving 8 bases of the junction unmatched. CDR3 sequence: CASSSTGGATAYEQYF. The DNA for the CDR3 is TGTGCCAGCAGTTCGACAGGGGGCGCGACCGCCTACGAGCAGTACTTC.

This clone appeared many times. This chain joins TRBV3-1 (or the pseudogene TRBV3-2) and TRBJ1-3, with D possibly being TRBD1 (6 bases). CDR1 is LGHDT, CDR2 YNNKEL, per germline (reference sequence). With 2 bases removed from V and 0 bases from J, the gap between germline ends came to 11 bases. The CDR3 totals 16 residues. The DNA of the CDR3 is TGTGCCAGCAGCCAACCGACAGGCTTCTCTGGAAACACCATATATTTT. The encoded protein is CASSQPTGFSGNTIYF.

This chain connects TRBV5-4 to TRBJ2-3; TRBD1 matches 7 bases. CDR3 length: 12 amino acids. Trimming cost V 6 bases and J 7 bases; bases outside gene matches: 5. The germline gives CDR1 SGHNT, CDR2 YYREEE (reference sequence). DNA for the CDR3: TGTGCCAGCAACGACAGGGCAAATACGCAGTATTTT. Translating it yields CASNDRANTQYF.

The CDR3: CAWSMWGGQVNTEAFF. The CDR3 DNA reads as TGTGCCTGGAGTATGTGGGGGGGACAGGTGAACACTGAAGCTTTCTTT. The chain carries TRBV30 and TRBJ1-1; 8 bases match TRBD1. Per the germline V gene, CDR1 is GTSNPN and CDR2 is SVGIG (reference sequence). This CDR3 spans 16 amino acids. V was pared by 2 bases and J by 0 bases, with 8 bases of the junction left unmatched. The whole variable domain, remainder taken from reference TRBV30 and TRBJ1-1, is SQTIHQWPATLVQPVGSPLSLECTVEGTSNPNLYWYRQAAGRGLQLLFYSVGIGQISSEVPQNLSASRPQDRQFILSSKKLLLSDSGFYLCAWSMWGGQVNTEAFFGQGTRLTVV.

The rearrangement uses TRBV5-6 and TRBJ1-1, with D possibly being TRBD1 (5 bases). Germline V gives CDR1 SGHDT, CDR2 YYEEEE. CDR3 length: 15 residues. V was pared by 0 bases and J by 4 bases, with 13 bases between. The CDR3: CASSLAQGRITEAFF. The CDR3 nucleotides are TGTGCCAGCAGCTTGGCCCAGGGCAGGATCACTGAAGCTTTCTTT. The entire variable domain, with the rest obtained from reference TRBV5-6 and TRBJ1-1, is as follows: DAGVTQSPTHLIKTRGQQVTLRCSPKSGHDTVSWYQQALGQGPQFIFQYYEEEERQRGNFPDRFSGHQFPNYSSELNVNALLLGDSALYLCASSLAQGRITEAFFGQGTRLTVV.